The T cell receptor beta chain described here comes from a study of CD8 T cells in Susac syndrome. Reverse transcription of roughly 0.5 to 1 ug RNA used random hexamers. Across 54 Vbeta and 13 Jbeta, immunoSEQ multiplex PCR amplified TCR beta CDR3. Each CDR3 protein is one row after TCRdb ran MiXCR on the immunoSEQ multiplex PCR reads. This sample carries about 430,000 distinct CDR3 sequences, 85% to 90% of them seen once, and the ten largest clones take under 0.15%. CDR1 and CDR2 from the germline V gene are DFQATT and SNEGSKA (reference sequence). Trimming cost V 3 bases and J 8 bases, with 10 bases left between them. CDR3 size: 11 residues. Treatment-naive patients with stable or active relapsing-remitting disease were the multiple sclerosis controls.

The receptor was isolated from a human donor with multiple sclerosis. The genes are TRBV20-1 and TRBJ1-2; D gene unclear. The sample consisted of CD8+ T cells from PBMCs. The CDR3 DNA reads TGCAGTGCTAGTAAAGGAGGCGGCTACACCTTC. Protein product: CSASKGGGYTF.